A single sample gave rise to the 11 T cell receptor beta chains below, sequenced in a study of shared clonotypes between healthy human individuals. Produced via immunoSEQ multiplex PCR; TCRdb's table is partial and in-frame only. Among 1 million to 1.3 million clones listed, roughly 74% were seen once. The sequenced sample was memory CD4+ T cells from PBMCs. The subset was: CD45RA-negative fraction. All receptors come from a man between 18 and 29 years old in good health. Some clones in this sample may be carry-over from other donors' samples.

V and J are TRBV18 and TRBJ1-2; 7 bases are shared with TRBD1. In germline, CDR1 is KGHSH, CDR2 LQKENI. The CDR3 is made up of 15 amino acids. V trimming: 3 bases; J trimming: 5 bases; junction bases outside the gene matches: 9. CDR3 protein: CASSPVGTDLYGYTF. CDR3 nucleotide sequence: TGTGCCAGCTCACCGGTCGGGACAGACCTATATGGCTACACCTTC.

The CDR3 DNA reads as TGTGCCAGCAAGAAGCGGACCAGCACAGATACGCAGTATTTT. Protein product: CASKKRTSTDTQYF. V usage is TRBV6-1 and J usage is TRBJ2-3, with D maybe TRBD2 (5 bases). The CDR3 has 14 amino acids. Trimming left V 7 bases short and J 0 bases short, with 11 bases between. In germline, CDR1 is MNHNS, CDR2 SASEGT.

The V gene is TRBV6-5, the J gene TRBJ2-1; the D is unclear. The germline V and J ends were trimmed by 0 bases and 6 bases, with 9 bases remaining between them. From germline, CDR1 is MNHEY and CDR2 SVGAGI. CDR3 length: 14 amino acids. The CDR3 loop reads CASSYSLPGNEQFF. The CDR3 region has the DNA TGTGCCAGCAGTTACTCCCTACCGGGCAATGAGCAGTTCTTC.

The genes are TRBV28 and TRBJ1-5, with TRBD1 matching over 7 bases. The CDR3 length is 14 residues. Germline V CDR1 and CDR2: MDHEN, SYDVKM. V lost 7 bases to trimming and J lost 1 base; unmatched junction nucleotides: 4. CDR3 coding DNA: TGTGCCAGCAATACGGGACAGAGCAATCAGCCCCAGCATTTT. Protein sequence: CASNTGQSNQPQHF.

The chain recombines TRBV29-1 with TRBJ2-7; TRBD2 matches 12 bases. The length of the CDR3 is 14 residues. Looked up from germline, CDR1 is SQVTM and CDR2 is ANQGSEA. After removal of 6 bases from V and 4 bases from J, the junction contained 7 bases not matched to a gene. CDR3 amino acids: CSVDGLAGRYEQYF. CDR3 sequence (DNA): TGCAGCGTCGATGGACTAGCGGGAAGGTACGAGCAGTACTTC.

As regards this clone: A far larger clone differs by one base, so this is likely a read error. Other nucleotide sequences from this sample produce the same CDR3. The genes are TRBV30 and TRBJ1-2; 7 bases match TRBD1. In germline, CDR1 is GTSNPN, CDR2 SVGIG (reference sequence). The CDR3 is made up of 13 amino acids. The DNA of the CDR3 is TGTGCCCGGAGTGGGCGACAGGGCTATGGCTACACCTTC. As protein: CARSGRQGYGYTF.

V and J are TRBV28 and TRBJ2-1, with 7 bases lining up with TRBD2. The length of the CDR3 is 15 residues. J gave up 6 bases and V 4 bases, and 9 bases lay outside the gene matches. Germline values: CDR1 MDHEN, CDR2 SYDVKM. CDR3 loop: CASSSPAAGSNEQFF. The DNA of the CDR3 is TGTGCCAGCAGTTCCCCCGCAGCGGGATCCAATGAGCAGTTCTTC.

This chain links TRBV29-1 with TRBJ2-1; 10 bases align to TRBD1. Trimming at V came to 5 bases and at J to 6 bases, leaving 7 bases not matched to a gene. CDR1 is SQVTM and CDR2 is ANQGSEA in the germline V gene. The CDR3 runs 14 residues. The CDR3 is CSVLRDRGLNEQFF. Here the CDR3 DNA reads TGCAGCGTTCTCCGGGACAGGGGTCTCAATGAGCAGTTCTTC.

The J gene is TRBJ1-3, the V gene TRBV11-3; the D is unclear. The V and J ends lost 1 base and 4 bases respectively, with 5 bases between them. This CDR3 region has 13 residues. Germline-derived CDR1 and CDR2 are SGHNT and YENEEA. The CDR3 bases are TGTGCCAGCAGCTTAGGTGTCGGAAACACCATATATTTT. Encoded protein: CASSLGVGNTIYF. The full variable domain, its missing parts supplied by reference TRBV11-3 and TRBJ1-3, is EAGVVQSPRYKIIEKKQPVAFWCNPISGHNTLYWYLQNLGQGPELLIRYENEEAVDDSQLPKDRFSAERLKGVDSTLKIQPAELGDSAVYLCASSLGVGNTIYFGEGSWLTVV.

V gene TRBV4-1 combines with J gene TRBJ2-7, with 10 bases matching TRBD2. With 2 bases clipped from V and 3 bases from J, the junction kept 7 bases outside the gene matches. The CDR3 sequence is 16 residues long. The germline V gene encodes CDR1 MGHRA and CDR2 YSYEKL. The CDR3 loop is CASSQTTSGAFYEQYF. CDR3 DNA: TGCGCCAGCAGCCAAACTACTAGCGGGGCCTTCTACGAGCAGTACTTC.

The chain recombines TRBV27 with TRBJ2-7; D is perhaps TRBD1 or TRBD2 (6 bases each). The CDR3 is 15 residues long. Germline V gene sequence: CDR1 MNHEY, CDR2 SMNVEV (reference sequence). Trimming left V 3 bases short and J 4 bases short, with 16 bases between. Here the CDR3 reads CASSFGLEGGYEQYF. The CDR3 nucleotides are TGTGCCAGCAGTTTCGGGTTGGAGGGGGGTTACGAGCAGTACTTC.